These 3 T cell receptor beta chains came from one sample sequenced in a study of CD8+ T cells in alopecia areata. RNA, once extracted, was reverse transcribed into cDNA for use as the sequencing template. Data came from immunoSEQ multiplex PCR; TCRdb stores just in-frame clones and leaves some out. There are about 19,000 clones in the sample, none observed a single time. Cells from pooled cutaneous lymph nodes were sorted by CD4, CD8alpha, NKG2D, NKG2ACE and other markers. Material for sequencing was CD8+ T cells sorted from a lymph node. These receptors were taken from a C3H/HeJ mouse with alopecia areata. MHC haplotype: H2-k.

This clone has only a few counts. Mouse gene names apply. The CDR3 goes on 4 residues after the read ends, and that part is filled in from the germline J gene. This chain joins TRBV19 and TRBJ2-4, with 12 bases aligning to TRBD2. With V trimmed by 4 bases and J by 2 bases, 5 bases remained unmatched. This CDR3 has 16 residues. Germline assignment: CDR1 FNHDT and CDR2 SITEND (reference sequence). CDR3 DNA, as far as it was read: TGTGCCAGCAGTCGACTGGGGGGGCGCTTTCAAAAC. Its protein product is CASSRLGGRFQN. The whole CDR3 sequence is CASSRLGGRFQNTLYF.

This clone was observed at least ten times. The listed genes are named as in mouse. Read sequence stops 4 residues before the CDR3 end, and the germline J gene provides the missing end. V is TRBV1 and J is TRBJ2-3; perhaps TRBD1 as D (6 bases). V lost 1 base, J lost 0 bases, and 11 bases lay in between. Germline V gives CDR1 NSQYPW, CDR2 LRSPGD (reference sequence). The CDR3 consists of 16 residues. CDR3: CTCSAGGHFSAETLYF. The sequenced CDR3 bases are TGCACCTGCAGTGCAGGGGGACACTTCAGTGCAGAA.

With regard to this clone: The gene symbols are mouse symbols. The read ends 4 residues shy of where the CDR3 ends; the end is completed using the germline J gene. The chain links TRBV19 to TRBJ2-3, with a possible D match to TRBD1 (5 bases). CDR3 size: 14 residues. In germline, CDR1 is FNHDT, CDR2 SITEND (reference sequence). V dropped 7 bases and J dropped 0 bases, with 12 bases sitting between them. CDR3 DNA, as far as it was read: TGTGCCAGCGTCCCAGGGTCTAGTGCAGAA. Its translation: CASVPGSSAE. The full CDR3 protein reads CASVPGSSAETLYF.